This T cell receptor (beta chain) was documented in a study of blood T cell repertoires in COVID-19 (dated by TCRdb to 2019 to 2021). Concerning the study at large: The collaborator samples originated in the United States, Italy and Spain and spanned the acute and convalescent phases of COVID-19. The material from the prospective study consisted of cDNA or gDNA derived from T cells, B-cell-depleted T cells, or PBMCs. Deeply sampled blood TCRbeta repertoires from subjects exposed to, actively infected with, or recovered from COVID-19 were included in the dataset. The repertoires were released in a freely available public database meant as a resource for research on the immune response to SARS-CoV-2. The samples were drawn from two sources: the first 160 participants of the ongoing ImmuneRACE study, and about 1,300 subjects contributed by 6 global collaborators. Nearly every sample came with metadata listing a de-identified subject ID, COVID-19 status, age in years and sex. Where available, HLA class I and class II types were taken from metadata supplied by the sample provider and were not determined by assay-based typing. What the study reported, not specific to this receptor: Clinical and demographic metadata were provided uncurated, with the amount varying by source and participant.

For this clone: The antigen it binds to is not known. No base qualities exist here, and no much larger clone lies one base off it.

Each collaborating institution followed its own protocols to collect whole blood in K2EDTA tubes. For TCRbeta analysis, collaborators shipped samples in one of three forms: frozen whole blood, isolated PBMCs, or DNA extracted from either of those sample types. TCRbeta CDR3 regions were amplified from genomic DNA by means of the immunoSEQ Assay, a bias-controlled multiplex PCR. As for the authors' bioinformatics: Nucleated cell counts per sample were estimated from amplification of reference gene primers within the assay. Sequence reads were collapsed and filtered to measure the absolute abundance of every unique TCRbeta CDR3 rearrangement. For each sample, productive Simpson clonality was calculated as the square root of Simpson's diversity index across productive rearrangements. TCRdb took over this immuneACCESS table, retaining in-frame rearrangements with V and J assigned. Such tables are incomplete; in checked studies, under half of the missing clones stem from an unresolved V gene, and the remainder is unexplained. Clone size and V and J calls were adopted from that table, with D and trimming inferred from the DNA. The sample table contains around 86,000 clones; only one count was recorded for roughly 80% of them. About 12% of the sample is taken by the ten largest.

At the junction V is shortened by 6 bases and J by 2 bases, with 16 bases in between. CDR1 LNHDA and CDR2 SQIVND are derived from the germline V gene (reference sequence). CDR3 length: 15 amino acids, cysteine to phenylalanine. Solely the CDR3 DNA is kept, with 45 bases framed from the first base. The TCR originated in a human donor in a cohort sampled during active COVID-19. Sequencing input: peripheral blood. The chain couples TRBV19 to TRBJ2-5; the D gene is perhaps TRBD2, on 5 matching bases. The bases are TGTGCCAGTAGCCCCCTCGGAGCGGCACAAGAGACCCAGTACTTC. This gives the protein CASSPLGAAQETQYF.